This TCR beta chain was captured by sequencing in a study of T-cell memory formation after mild COVID-19. V lost 2 bases and J 6 bases, leaving 14 bases between the germline ends. Germline lookup yields CDR1 ENHRY and CDR2 SYGVKD. The CDR3 spans 15 residues. In its sample, this clonotype was seen a few times. Via MiXCR, TCRdb re-called the 5' RACE reads, giving one row per CDR3 protein. This sample has about 290,000 distinct CDR3 sequences, with around 17% found just once. This sequence was found in a man younger than 35 who had mild COVID-19 (a few samples of this study predate the infection). Cell type and time point are not known. The sequenced sample was PBMCs or a T cell subset sorted from them (not recorded which). The chain combines TRBV10-3 with TRBJ2-1; D is perhaps TRBD1 or TRBD2 (5 bases each). CDR3 in DNA: TGTGCCATCAGTGAGGCGGGCAGGGCCCCCAATGAGCAGTTCTTC. Its protein is CAISEAGRAPNEQFF.